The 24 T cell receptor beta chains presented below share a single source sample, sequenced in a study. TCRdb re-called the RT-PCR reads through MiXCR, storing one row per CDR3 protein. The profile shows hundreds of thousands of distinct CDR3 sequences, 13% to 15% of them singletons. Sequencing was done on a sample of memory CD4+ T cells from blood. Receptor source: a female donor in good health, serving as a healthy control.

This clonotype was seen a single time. CDR3 bases: TGTGCCTGGAGTGATAATTTTTTCGTCCCTTCCTCCCCGAGGGCTGAAGCTTTCTTT. It yields the protein CAWSDNFFVPSSPRAEAFF. The V gene is TRBV30, the J gene TRBJ1-1, with D unclear. V was trimmed by 1 base and J by 6 bases, leaving 30 bases between them. This CDR3 has 19 amino acids. Per germline, CDR1 GTSNPN and CDR2 SVGIG (reference sequence).

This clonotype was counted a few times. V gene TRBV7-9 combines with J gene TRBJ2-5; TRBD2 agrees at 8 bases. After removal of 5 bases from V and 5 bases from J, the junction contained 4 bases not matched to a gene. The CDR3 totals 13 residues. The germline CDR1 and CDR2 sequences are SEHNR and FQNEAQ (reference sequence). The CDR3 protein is CASSQTSVETQYF. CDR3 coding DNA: TGTGCCAGCAGCCAGACTAGCGTGGAGACCCAGTACTTC.

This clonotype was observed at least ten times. CDR3 loop: CASSVGVDTSGNTIYF. The CDR3 DNA is TGTGCCAGCAGCGTAGGTGTGGATACCTCTGGAAACACCATATATTTT. V is TRBV9 and J is TRBJ1-3; D is uncertain. Per the germline V gene, CDR1 is SGDLS and CDR2 is YYNGEE. Deletions cut 0 bases from V and 0 bases from J, with 10 bases between. The CDR3 is 16 amino acids.

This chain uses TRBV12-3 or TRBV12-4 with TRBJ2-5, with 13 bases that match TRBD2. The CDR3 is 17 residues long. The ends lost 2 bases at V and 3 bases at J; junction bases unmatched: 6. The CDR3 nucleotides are TGTGCCAGCAGTTTAACGTTCGGACTAGCGGGAGAAGAGACCCAGTACTTC. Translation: CASSLTFGLAGEETQYF.

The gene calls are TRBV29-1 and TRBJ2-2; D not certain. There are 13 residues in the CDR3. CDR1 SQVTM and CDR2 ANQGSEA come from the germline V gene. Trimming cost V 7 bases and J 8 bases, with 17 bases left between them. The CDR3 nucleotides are TGCAGCGCGCTATCTATATTGGGTGGGGAGCTGTTTTTT. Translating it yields CSALSILGGELFF.

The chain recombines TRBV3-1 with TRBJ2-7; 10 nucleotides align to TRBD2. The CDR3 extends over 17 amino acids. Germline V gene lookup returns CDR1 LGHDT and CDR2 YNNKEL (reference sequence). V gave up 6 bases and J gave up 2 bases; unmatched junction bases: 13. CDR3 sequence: CASSPSGRGRTTYEQYF. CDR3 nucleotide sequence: TGTGCCAGCAGTCCCAGCGGGAGGGGGCGGACTACCTACGAGCAGTACTTC.

The CDR3: CSASGQTNYGYTF. The DNA for the CDR3 is TGCAGTGCCTCGGGGCAGACAAACTATGGCTACACCTTC. The rearrangement uses TRBV20-1 and TRBJ1-2; tentatively, D is TRBD1 (5 bases). CDR3 length equals 13 residues. Germline CDR1 and CDR2: DFQATT and SNEGSKA (reference sequence). The ends were cut back, 6 bases at V and 2 bases at J, with 13 bases in the middle.

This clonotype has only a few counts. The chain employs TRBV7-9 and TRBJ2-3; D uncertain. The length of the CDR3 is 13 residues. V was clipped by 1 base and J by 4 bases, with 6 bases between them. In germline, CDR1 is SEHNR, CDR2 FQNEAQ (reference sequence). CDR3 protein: CASSLGDSDTQYF. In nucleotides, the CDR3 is TGTGCCAGCAGCTTAGGGGATTCAGATACGCAGTATTTT.

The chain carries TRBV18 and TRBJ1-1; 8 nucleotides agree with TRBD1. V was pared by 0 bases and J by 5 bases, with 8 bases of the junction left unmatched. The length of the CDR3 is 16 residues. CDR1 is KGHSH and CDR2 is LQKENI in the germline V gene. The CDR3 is CASSPPGQDRGTEAFF. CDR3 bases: TGTGCCAGCTCACCACCGGGACAGGACCGCGGGACTGAAGCTTTCTTT.

CDR3 sequence reads: CASSRTGGNQPQYF. The CDR3 coding sequence is TGTGCCAGCAGCCGGACAGGGGGTAATCAGCCCCAGTACTTC. The rearrangement joins TRBV12-3 or TRBV12-4 to TRBJ2-5, with TRBD1 matching 10 bases. The CDR3 extends over 14 amino acids. The V and J ends lost 6 bases and 9 bases, in that order; junction bases with no gene match: 10.

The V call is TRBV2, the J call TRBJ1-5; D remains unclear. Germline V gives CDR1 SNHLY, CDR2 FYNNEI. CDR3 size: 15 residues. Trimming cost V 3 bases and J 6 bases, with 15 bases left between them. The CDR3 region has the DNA TGTGCCAGCAGTGAGGCGGCGGAATTCGGTCAGCCCCAGCATTTT. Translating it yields CASSEAAEFGQPQHF.

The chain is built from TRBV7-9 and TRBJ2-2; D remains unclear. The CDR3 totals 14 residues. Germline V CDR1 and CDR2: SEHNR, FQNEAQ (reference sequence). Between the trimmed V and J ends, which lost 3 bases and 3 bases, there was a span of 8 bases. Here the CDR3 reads CASSFYTDTGELFF. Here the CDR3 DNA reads TGTGCCAGCAGCTTCTACACGGACACCGGGGAGCTGTTTTTT.

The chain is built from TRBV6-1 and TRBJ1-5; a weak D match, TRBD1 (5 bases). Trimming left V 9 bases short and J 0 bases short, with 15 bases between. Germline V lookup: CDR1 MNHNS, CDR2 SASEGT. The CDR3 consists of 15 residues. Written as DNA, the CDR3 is TGTGCCAGTATAGAACAGGTATCTAGCAATCAGCCCCAGCATTTT. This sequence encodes CASIEQVSSNQPQHF.

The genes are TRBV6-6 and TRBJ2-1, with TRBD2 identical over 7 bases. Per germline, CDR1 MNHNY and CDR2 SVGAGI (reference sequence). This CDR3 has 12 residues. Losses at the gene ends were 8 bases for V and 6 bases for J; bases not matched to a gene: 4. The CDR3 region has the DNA TGTGCCAGCGGGGGGGTAAGCAATGAGCAGTTCTTC. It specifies CASGGVSNEQFF.

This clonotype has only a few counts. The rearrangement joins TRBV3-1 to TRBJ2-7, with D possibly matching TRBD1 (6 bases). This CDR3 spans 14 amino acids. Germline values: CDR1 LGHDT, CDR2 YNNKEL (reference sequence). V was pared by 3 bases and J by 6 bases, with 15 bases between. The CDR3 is CASSQQDRQSEQYF. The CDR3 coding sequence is TGTGCCAGCAGCCAGCAAGACAGGCAGAGCGAGCAGTACTTC.

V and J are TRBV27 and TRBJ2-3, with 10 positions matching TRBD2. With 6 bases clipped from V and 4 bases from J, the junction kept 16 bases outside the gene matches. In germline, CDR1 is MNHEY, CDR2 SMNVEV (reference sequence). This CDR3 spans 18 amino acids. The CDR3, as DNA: TGTGCCAGCAGCCTTCTTGGGGGGGCTAGCGGGAGTTCAGATACGCAGTATTTT. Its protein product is CASSLLGGASGSSDTQYF.

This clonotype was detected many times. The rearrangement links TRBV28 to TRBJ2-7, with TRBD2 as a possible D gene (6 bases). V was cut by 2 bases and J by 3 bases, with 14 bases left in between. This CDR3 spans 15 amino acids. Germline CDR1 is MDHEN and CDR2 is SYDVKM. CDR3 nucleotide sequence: TGTGCCAGCAGTTTAGGAGGGGCGGGGCGCTACGAGCAGTACTTC. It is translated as CASSLGGAGRYEQYF.

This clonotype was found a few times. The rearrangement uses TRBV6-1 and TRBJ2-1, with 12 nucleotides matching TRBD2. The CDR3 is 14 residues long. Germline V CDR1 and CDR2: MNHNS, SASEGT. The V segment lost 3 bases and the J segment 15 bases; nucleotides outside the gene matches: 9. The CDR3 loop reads CASSEILTSGGSFF. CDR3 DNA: TGTGCCAGCAGTGAGATATTGACTAGCGGGGGATCGTTCTTC.

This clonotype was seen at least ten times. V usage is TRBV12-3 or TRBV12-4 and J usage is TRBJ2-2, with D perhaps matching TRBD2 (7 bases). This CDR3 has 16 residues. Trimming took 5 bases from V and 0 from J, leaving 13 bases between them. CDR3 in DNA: TGTGCCAGCAGTCCAGGGGAGGGGACGAACACCGGGGAGCTGTTTTTT. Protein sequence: CASSPGEGTNTGELFF.

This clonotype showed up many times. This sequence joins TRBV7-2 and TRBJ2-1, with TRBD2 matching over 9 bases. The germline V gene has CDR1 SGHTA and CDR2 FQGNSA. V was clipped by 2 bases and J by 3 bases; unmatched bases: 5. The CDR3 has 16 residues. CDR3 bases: TGTGCCAGCAGCTTAAGGCTAGCGGGACTCTACAATGAGCAGTTCTTC. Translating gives CASSLRLAGLYNEQFF.

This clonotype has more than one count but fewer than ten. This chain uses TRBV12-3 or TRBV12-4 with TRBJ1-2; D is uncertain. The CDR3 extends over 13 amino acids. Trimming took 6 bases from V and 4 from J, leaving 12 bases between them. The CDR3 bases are TGTGCCAGCAGCCCCGGGAGGGCCTATGGCTACACCTTC. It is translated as CASSPGRAYGYTF.

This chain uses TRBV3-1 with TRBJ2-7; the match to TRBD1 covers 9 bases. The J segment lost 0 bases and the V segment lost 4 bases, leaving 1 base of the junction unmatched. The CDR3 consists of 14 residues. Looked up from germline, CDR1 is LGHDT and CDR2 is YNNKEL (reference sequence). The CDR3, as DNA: TGTGCCAGCAGCCCACAGGGGGCCTCCTACGAGCAGTACTTC. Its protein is CASSPQGASYEQYF.

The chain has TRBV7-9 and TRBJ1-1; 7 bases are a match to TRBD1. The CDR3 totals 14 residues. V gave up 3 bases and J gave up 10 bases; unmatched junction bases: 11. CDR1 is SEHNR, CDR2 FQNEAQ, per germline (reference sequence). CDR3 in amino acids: CASSFQNDRERAFF. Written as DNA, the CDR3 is TGTGCCAGCAGCTTTCAGAATGACAGGGAGAGAGCTTTCTTT. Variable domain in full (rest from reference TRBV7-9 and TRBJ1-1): DTGVSQNPRHKITKRGQNVTFRCDPISEHNRLYWYRQTLGQGPEFLTYFQNEAQLEKSRLLSDRFSAERPKGSFSTLEIQRTEQGDSAMYLCASSFQNDRERAFFGQGTRLTVV.

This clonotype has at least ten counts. CDR3 amino acids: CSASVAGLQETQYF. Written as DNA, the CDR3 is TGCAGTGCTAGTGTAGCGGGCCTCCAAGAGACCCAGTACTTC. The chain uses TRBV20-1 and TRBJ2-5; 7 bases agree with TRBD2. Germline values: CDR1 DFQATT, CDR2 SNEGSKA (reference sequence). The ends lost 3 bases at V and 1 base at J; junction bases unmatched: 5. The CDR3 has 14 residues.